The source of this T cell receptor beta chain is a study of blood T cell repertoires in COVID-19. In terms of age and location, participants ranged from about 18 to 100 years and lived in about 25 US areas. Clinical history reported by participants formed the basis on which cohorts were assigned. Recovered Cohort 3 donors showed two negative PCRs, clearance, or symptom resolution. This clone has only a few counts. The CDR3 contains 14 residues. The germline CDR1 and CDR2 sequences are KGHSH and LQKENI. The V gene lost 0 bases and the J gene lost 4 bases, with 9 bases spanning the gap. How the authors handled the data: Estimation of nucleated cell counts relied on the amplification of reference gene primers. Only in-frame clones appear in the TCRdb table, and some are missing; sequencing was by immunoSEQ multiplex PCR. That table supplies the V and J calls and clone size; D and trimming were determined from the DNA. The sample lists 150,000 or so clones, 65% to 85% occurring once.

The V and J genes are TRBV18 and TRBJ1-2; weak D call: TRBD1 (6 bases). The receptor was derived from a woman aged 55 to 70 who had recovered from COVID-19. Sequencing input: PBMCs or T cells enriched from blood (not recorded which). The CDR3 coding sequence is TGTGCCAGCTCACCACCCGGACAGATCTATGGCTACACCTTC. It specifies CASSPPGQIYGYTF.